This T cell receptor beta chain was profiled in a study of blood T cells in healthy people across ages. Study-wide context: Capture by template switching was about one barcoded beta molecule per two T cells. Study-wide points: Both higher diversity and more naive CD4+ cells marked long-lived donors when set against aged donors.

The use of a sample-barcoded 5' primer and a J-beta primer mix characterized a second PCR of about 7 to 12 cycles. Each CDR3 protein gets one entry after TCRdb re-called the 5' RACE reads with MiXCR. The sample holds fewer than 2 million distinct CDR3 sequences, 35% to 50% seen once. Remarks on this clonotype: What it recognizes is unknown.

CDR1 SGHDT and CDR2 YYEEEE come from the germline V gene. Trimming cost V 2 bases and J 14 bases, with 17 bases left between them. This CDR3 is built from 13 residues. Collection of 8.5 to 10 milliliters of peripheral blood was performed for each donor. This sequence joins TRBV5-6 and TRBJ2-1; TRBD2 is a possible D gene (6 bases). Input material: blood. The receptor was derived from a human donor in good health. Here the CDR3 DNA reads TGTGCCAGCAGCTTCCTAGACTACCAGCGGGAGTTCTTC. Its protein is CASSFLDYQREFF.